This T cell receptor beta chain was retrieved from a study of immune heterogeneity within non-small cell lung tumors. Study details: Classification of the tumors gave a few squamous cell carcinomas, roughly eleven non-squamous carcinomas and 1 not otherwise specified.

Per sample, about 0.55 ug of bulk tumor genomic DNA was the template used. Several spatially distant biopsies were obtained per primary tumor intraoperatively. Surgery that was curative in intent was performed on patients with untreated, newly diagnosed non-small cell lung cancer. Germline CDR1 reads KGHDR; CDR2 reads SFDVKD. CDR3 size: 14 residues. V gave up 6 bases and J gave up 3 bases, with 12 bases separating them. By sample share, this clonotype is medium-sized. Its specificity is not known. General study points: Different patients shared few of their high-frequency T-cell receptor beta clonotypes. Higher local tumor mutational burden went with moderately higher local T-cell clonality, R approximately 0.35. Within each patient, tumor sites shared identical dominant CDR3 beta clonotypes and also held site-unique high-frequency clones.

The authors amplified TCR beta CDR3 by multiplex PCR with 32 V and 13 J primers. TCRdb itself ran the multiplex PCR reads through MiXCR, one entry per CDR3 protein. The repertoire consists of thousands of distinct CDR3 sequences, with about a fifth occurring once and the leading ten covering roughly a sixth. This chain uses TRBV24-1 with TRBJ2-3; D may be TRBD1 or TRBD2 (6 bases each). The sequenced sample consisted of lung tumor tissue. This TCR was recovered from a man aged 55 to 70 with non-small cell lung cancer. CDR3 sequence reads: CATSKGGATDTQYF. CDR3 DNA: TGTGCCACCAGTAAGGGGGGCGCGACAGATACGCAGTATTTT.